A selection of T cell receptor beta chains follows, all from one sample in a study of blood T cells in healthy people across ages. TCRdb re-called the 5' RACE reads through MiXCR, storing one row per CDR3 protein. The sample has around 1,800,000 distinct CDR3 sequences; roughly two fifths are singletons. Material: blood. The receptors derive from a human donor in good health. CDR3s include the opening cysteine and the closing phenylalanine or tryptophan. The order of the fields is J gene, clone size, D gene, V gene, CDR3 protein, CDR3 DNA. D genes are given only for firm matches. Some rows have no size entry. The others give once, few or many, or a class for an expanded clone.

j_gene: TRBJ1-5
abundance: few
d_gene: -
v_gene: TRBV7-9
CDR3aa: CASSEGGQSNQPQHF
CDR3nt: TGTGCCAGCAGCGAAGGTGGACAAAGCAATCAGCCCCAGCATTTT

j_gene: TRBJ1-5
abundance: -
d_gene: -
v_gene: TRBV20-1
CDR3aa: CSARSGYNQPQHF
CDR3nt: TGCAGTGCTAGATCTGGATACAATCAGCCCCAGCATTTT

j_gene: TRBJ2-7
abundance: few
d_gene: TRBD1
v_gene: TRBV5-1
CDR3aa: CASSLTGGIEQYF
CDR3nt: TGCGCCAGCAGCTTGACAGGGGGCATCGAGCAGTACTTC

j_gene: TRBJ1-3
abundance: -
d_gene: -
v_gene: TRBV12-3/TRBV12-4
CDR3aa: CASSRPSGNTIYF
CDR3nt: TGTGCCAGCTCGAGGCCTTCTGGAAACACCATATATTTT

j_gene: TRBJ1-1
abundance: -
d_gene: TRBD1
v_gene: TRBV5-1
CDR3aa: CASSSGQGFTEAFF
CDR3nt: TGCGCCAGCAGCTCGGGACAGGGTTTCACTGAAGCTTTCTTT

j_gene: TRBJ1-4
abundance: -
d_gene: -
v_gene: TRBV20-1
CDR3aa: CSASTGGFEKLFF
CDR3nt: TGCAGTGCTAGTACCGGGGGCTTCGAAAAACTGTTTTTT

j_gene: TRBJ2-7
abundance: few
d_gene: -
v_gene: TRBV4-1
CDR3aa: CASSQDSQGYNEQYF
CDR3nt: TGCGCCAGCAGCCAAGATTCCCAGGGCTACAATGAGCAGTACTTC

j_gene: TRBJ2-3
abundance: few
d_gene: -
v_gene: TRBV7-2
CDR3aa: CASSFQSTDTQYF
CDR3nt: TGTGCCAGCAGCTTCCAGAGCACAGATACGCAGTATTTT

j_gene: TRBJ2-2
abundance: -
d_gene: -
v_gene: TRBV7-2
CDR3aa: CASSLGVLNTGELFF
CDR3nt: TGTGCCAGCAGCTTGGGTGTATTGAACACCGGGGAGCTGTTTTTT

j_gene: TRBJ2-7
abundance: few
d_gene: TRBD2
v_gene: TRBV7-2
CDR3aa: CASSPSGGHTYEQYF
CDR3nt: TGTGCCAGCAGCCCTAGCGGGGGGCACACCTACGAGCAGTACTTC